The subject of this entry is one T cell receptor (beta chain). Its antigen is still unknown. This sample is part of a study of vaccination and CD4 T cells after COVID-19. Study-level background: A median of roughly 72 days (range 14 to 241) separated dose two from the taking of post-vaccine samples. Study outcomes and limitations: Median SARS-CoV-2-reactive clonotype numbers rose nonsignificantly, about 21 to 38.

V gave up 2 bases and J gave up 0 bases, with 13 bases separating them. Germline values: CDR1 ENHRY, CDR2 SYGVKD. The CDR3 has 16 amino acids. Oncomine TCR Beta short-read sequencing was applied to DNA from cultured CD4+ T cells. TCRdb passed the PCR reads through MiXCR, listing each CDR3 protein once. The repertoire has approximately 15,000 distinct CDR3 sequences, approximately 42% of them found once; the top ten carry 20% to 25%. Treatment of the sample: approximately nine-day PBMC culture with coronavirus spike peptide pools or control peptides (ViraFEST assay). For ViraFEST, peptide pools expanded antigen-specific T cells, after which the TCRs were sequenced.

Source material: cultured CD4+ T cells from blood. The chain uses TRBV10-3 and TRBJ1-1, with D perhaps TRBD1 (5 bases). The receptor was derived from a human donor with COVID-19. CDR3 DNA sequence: TGTGCCATCAGTGAGACAACAGGTCCCATGAACACTGAAGCTTTCTTT. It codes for CAISETTGPMNTEAFF.